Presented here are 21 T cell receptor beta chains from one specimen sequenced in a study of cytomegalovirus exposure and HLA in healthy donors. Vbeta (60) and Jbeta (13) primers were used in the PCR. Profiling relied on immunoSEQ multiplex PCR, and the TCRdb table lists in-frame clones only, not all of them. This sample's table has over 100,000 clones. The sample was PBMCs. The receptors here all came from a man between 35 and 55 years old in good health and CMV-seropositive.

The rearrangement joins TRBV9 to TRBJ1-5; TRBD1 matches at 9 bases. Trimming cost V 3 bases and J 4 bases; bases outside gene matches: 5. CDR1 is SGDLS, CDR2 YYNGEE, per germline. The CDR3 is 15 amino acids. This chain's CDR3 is CASSEGQGGNQPQHF. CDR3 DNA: TGTGCCAGCAGCGAGGGACAGGGAGGGAATCAGCCCCAGCATTTT.

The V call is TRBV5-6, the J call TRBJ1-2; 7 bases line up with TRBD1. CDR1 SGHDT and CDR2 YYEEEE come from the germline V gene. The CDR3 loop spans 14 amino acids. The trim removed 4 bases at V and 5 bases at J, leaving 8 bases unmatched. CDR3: CASSLDRNPYGYTF. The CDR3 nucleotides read TGTGCCAGCAGCCTGGACAGGAACCCTTATGGCTACACCTTC.

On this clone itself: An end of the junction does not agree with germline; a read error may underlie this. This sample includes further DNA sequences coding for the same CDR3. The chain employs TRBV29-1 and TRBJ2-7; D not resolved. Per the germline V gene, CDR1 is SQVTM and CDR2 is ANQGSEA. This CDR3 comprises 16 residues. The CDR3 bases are TGCAGCGTCGAAGATTTTGGGCAGGCCGGATCCTACGAGCAGTACTTC. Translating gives CSVEDFGQAGSYEQYF.

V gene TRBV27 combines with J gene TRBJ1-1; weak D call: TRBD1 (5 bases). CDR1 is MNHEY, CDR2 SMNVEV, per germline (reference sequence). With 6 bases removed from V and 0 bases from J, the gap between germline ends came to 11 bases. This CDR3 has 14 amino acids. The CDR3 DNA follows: TGTGCCAGCAGGCTAGGGGTTGTGAACACTGAAGCTTTCTTT. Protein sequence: CASRLGVVNTEAFF.

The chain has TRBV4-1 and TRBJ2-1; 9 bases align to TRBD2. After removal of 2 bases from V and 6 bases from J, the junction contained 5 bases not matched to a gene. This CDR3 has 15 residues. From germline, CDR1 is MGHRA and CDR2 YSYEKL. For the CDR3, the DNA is TGCGCCAGCAGCCAATCGGGACTAGCTTCCAATGAGCAGTTCTTC. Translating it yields CASSQSGLASNEQFF.

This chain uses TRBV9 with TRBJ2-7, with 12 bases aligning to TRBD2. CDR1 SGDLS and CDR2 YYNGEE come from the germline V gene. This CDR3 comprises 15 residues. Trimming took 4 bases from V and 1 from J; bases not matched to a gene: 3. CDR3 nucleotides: TGTGCCAGCAGCCCAGGACTAGCGGGATCCTACGAGCAGTACTTC. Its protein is CASSPGLAGSYEQYF.

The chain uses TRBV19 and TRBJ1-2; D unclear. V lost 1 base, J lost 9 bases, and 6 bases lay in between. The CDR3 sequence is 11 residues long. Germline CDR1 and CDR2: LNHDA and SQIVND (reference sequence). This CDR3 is CASSIAESYTF. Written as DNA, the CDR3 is TGTGCCAGTAGTATAGCAGAAAGCTACACCTTC.

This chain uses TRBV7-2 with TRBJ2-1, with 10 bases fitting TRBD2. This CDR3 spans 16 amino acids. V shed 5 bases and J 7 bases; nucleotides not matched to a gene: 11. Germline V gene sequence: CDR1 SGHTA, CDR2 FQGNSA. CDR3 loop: CASSMMPGLARNEQFF. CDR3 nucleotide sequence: TGTGCCAGCAGCATGATGCCGGGACTAGCGCGGAATGAGCAGTTCTTC.

The CDR3 spells CASSWDRAGNQPQHF. CDR3 DNA: TGTGCCAGCAGCTGGGACAGGGCGGGCAATCAGCCCCAGCATTTT. This chain connects TRBV7-2 to TRBJ1-5, with 9 bases that match TRBD1. The CDR3 contains 15 residues. Unmatched junction bases numbered 3, after V lost 4 bases and J lost 2 bases. Germline CDR1 and CDR2: SGHTA and FQGNSA.

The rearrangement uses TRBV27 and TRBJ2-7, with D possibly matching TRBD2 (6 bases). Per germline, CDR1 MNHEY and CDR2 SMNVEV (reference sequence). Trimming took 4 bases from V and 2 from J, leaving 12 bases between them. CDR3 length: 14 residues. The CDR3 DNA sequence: TGTGCCAGCAGTTCCCGCGGGGCTGCCTACGAGCAGTACTTC. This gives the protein CASSSRGAAYEQYF.

CDR3 bases: TGTGCCAGCAGCAAGGGACTAGCGGGAGCGACCTACAATGAGCAGTTCTTC. This encodes CASSKGLAGATYNEQFF. The genes are TRBV11-3 and TRBJ2-1; 14 bases fit TRBD2. The CDR3 sequence is 17 residues long. Germline CDR1 is SGHNT and CDR2 is YENEEA. The J segment lost 2 bases and the V segment lost 5 bases, leaving 5 bases of the junction unmatched.

The DNA of the CDR3 is TGTGCCAGCAGCTTAGGGGGGGCGAGGGAGACCCAGTACTTC. It encodes CASSLGGARETQYF. The chain uses TRBV13 and TRBJ2-5; D may be TRBD1 (6 bases). CDR3 length equals 14 residues. Germline values: CDR1 PRHDT, CDR2 FYEKMQ (reference sequence). Trimming cost V 0 bases and J 5 bases, with 10 bases left between them.

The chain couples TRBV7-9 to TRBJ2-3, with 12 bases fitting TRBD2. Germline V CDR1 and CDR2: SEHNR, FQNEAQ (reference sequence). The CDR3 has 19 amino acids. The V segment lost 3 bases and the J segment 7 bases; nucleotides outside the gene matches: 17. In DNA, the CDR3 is TGTGCCAGCAGCTTCGGGCTAGCGGGAGGGCCTCGGGATTTTTATACGCAGTATTTT. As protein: CASSFGLAGGPRDFYTQYF.

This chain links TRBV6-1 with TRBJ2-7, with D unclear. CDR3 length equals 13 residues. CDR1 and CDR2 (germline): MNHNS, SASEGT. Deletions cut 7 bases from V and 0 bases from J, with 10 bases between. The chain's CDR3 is CASTPRSSYEQYF. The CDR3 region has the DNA TGTGCCAGCACTCCGCGGAGCTCCTACGAGCAGTACTTC.

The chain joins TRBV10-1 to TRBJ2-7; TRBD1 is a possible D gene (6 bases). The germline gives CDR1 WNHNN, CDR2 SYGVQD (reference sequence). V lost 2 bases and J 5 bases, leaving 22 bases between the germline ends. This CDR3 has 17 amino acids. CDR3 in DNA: TGCGCCAGCAGTGAGGCCGCAACAGGGAATAGGAAAAACGAGCAGTACTTC. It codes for CASSEAATGNRKNEQYF.

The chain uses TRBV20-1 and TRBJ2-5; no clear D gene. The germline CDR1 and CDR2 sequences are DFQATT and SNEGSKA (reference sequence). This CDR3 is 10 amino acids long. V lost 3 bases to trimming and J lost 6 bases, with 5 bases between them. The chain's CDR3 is CSASSQTQYF. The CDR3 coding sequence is TGCAGTGCTAGTTCTCAGACCCAGTACTTC.

This CDR3 reads CASSLILAGDPKETQYF. CDR3 coding DNA: TGTGCCAGCAGCTTAATCCTAGCGGGAGACCCCAAAGAGACCCAGTACTTC. This chain joins TRBV7-2 and TRBJ2-5; 10 bases agree with TRBD2. The germline V gene has CDR1 SGHTA and CDR2 FQGNSA. The CDR3 consists of 17 residues. The trim removed 2 bases at V and 3 bases at J, leaving 9 bases unmatched.

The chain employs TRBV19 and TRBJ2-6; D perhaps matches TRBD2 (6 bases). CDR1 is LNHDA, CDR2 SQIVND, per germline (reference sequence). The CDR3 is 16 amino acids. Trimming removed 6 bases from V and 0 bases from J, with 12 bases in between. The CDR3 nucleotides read TGTGCCAGTAGGCGGAGGGCCGACTCTGGGGCCAACGTCCTGACTTTC. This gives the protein CASRRRADSGANVLTF.

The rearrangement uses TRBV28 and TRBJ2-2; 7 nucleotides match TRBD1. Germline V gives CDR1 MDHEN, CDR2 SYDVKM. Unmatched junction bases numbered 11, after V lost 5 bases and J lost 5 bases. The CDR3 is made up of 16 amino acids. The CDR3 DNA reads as TGTGCCAGCAGTGCGAGACAGGGCCGATGGACCGGGGAGCTGTTTTTT. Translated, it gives CASSARQGRWTGELFF.

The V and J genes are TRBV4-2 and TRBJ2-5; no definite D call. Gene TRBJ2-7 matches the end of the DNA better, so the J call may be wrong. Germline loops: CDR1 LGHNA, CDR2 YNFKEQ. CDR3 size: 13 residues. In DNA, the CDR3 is TGTGCCAGCAGCCAAGAGATTTTCAACGAGCAGTACTTC. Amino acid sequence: CASSQEIFNEQYF.

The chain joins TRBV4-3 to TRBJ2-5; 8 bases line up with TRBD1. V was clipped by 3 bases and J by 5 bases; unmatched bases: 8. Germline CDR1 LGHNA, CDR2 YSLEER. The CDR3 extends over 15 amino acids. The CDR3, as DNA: TGCGCCAGCAGCCACGGACAGGGAAATTCTGAGACCCAGTACTTC. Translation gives CASSHGQGNSETQYF.